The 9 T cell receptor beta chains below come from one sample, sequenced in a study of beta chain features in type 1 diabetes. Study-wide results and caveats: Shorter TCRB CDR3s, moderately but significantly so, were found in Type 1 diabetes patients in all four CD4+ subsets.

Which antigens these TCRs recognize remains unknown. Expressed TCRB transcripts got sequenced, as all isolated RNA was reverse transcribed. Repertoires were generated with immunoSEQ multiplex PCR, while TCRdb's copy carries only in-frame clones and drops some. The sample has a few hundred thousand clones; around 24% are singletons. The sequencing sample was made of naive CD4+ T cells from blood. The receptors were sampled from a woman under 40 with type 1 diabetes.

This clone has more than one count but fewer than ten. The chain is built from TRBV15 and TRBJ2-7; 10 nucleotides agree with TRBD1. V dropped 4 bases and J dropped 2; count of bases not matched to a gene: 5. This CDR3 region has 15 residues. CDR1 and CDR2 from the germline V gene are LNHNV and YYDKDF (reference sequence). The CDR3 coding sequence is TGTGCCACCAGCATTGGGACAGGGGACACCTACGAGCAGTACTTC. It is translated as CATSIGTGDTYEQYF.

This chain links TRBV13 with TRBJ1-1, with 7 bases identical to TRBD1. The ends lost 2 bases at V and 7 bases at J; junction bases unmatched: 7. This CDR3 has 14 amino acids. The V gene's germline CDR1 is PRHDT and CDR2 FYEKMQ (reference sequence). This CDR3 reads CASSLRGRIGEAFF. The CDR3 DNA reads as TGTGCCAGCAGCTTAAGGGGGCGGATAGGTGAAGCTTTCTTT.

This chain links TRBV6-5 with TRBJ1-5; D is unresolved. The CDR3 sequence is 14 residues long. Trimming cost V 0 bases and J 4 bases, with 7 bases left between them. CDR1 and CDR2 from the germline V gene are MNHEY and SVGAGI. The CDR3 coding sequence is TGTGCCAGCAGTTACTCGGGAGGTAATCAGCCCCAGCATTTT. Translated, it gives CASSYSGGNQPQHF.

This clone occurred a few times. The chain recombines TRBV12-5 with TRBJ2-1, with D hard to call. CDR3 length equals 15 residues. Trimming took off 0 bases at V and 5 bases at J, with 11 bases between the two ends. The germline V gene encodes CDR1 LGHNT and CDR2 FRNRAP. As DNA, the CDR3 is TGTGCTAGTGGTTTGGTACTTTACCGCCACAATGAGCAGTTCTTC. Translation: CASGLVLYRHNEQFF.

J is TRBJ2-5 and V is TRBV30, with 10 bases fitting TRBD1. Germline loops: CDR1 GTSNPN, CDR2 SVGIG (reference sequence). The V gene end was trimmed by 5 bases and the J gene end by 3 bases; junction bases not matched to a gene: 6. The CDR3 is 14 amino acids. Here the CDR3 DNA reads TGTGCCTGGGACAGGGGGCGCGGAGAAGAGACCCAGTACTTC. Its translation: CAWDRGRGEETQYF.

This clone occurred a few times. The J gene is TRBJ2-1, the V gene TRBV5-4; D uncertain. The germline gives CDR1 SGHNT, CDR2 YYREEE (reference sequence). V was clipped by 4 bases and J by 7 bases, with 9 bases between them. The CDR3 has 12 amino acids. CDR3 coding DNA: TGTGCCAGCAGCCCGGTGTTGAATGAGCAGTTCTTC. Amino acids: CASSPVLNEQFF.

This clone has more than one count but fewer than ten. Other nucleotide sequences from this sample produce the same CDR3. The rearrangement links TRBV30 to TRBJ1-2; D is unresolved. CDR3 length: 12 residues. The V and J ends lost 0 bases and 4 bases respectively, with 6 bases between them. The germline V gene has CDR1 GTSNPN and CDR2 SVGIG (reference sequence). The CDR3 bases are TGTGCCTGGAGTGTTTCCGGCTATGGCTACACCTTC. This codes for CAWSVSGYGYTF.

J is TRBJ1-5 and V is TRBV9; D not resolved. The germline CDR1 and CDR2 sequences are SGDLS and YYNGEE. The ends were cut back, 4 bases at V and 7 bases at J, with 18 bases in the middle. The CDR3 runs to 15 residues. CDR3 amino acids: CASSSYGGPGQPQHF. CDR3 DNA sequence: TGTGCCAGCAGCTCCTATGGCGGGCCTGGGCAGCCCCAGCATTTT.

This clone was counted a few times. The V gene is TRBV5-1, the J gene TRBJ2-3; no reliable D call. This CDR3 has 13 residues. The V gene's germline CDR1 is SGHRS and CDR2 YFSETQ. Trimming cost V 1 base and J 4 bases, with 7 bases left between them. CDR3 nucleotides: TGCGCCAGCAGCTTGAGTGAGGCAGATACGCAGTATTTT. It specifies CASSLSEADTQYF.